This T cell receptor beta chain was captured by sequencing in a study of T-cell memory formation after mild COVID-19. Study-wide background: There were largely donor-specific TCR clusters. Study-wide results and limits: That cross-reactive memory joined was suggested by some responding clones appearing in pre-infection memory. Clones contracting over day 15 to 85 were CD4/CD8 balanced, with later expanders leaning CD4+.

From the 5' RACE reads, TCRdb called clonotypes with MiXCR, one entry per CDR3 protein. The sample lists a few hundred thousand distinct CDR3 sequences; 25% to 30% were seen once. With regard to this clonotype: Its antigen is still unknown.

This CDR3 is built from 14 residues. V trimming: 2 bases; J trimming: 6 bases; junction bases outside the gene matches: 8. Germline V gives CDR1 DFQATT, CDR2 SNEGSKA (reference sequence). Sequenced input: PBMCs or a T cell subset sorted from them (not recorded which). The clonotype was recovered from an adult woman who had mild COVID-19 (a few samples of this study predate the infection). Cell type and time point are not known. The chain uses TRBV20-1 and TRBJ2-7; TRBD1 matches 9 bases. This CDR3 is CSARPLDRGFEQYF. CDR3 nucleotide sequence: TGCAGTGCTAGACCCCTGGACAGGGGTTTCGAGCAGTACTTC.